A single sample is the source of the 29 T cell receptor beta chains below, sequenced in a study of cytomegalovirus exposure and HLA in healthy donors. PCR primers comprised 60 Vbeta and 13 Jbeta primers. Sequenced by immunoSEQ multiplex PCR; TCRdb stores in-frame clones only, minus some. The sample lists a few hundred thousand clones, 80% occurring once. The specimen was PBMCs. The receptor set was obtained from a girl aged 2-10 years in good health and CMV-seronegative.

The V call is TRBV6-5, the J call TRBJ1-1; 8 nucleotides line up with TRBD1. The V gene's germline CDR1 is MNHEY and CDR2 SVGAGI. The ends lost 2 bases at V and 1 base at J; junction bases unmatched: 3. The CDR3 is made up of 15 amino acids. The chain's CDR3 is CASSYEDRGNTEAFF. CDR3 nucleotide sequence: TGTGCCAGCAGTTACGAAGACAGGGGGAACACTGAAGCTTTCTTT.

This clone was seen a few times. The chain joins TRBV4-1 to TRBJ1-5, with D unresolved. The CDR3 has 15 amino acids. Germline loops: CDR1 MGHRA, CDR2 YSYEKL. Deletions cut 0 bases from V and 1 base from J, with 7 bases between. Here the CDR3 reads CASSQDWHSNQPQHF. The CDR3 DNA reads TGCGCCAGCAGCCAAGATTGGCACAGCAATCAGCCCCAGCATTTT.

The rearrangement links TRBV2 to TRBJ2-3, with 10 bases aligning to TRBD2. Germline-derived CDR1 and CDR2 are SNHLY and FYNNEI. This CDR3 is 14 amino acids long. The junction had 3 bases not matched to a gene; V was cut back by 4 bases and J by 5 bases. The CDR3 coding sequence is TGTGCCAGCAGTGGGGCTAGCGGGAGAGATACGCAGTATTTT. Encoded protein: CASSGASGRDTQYF.

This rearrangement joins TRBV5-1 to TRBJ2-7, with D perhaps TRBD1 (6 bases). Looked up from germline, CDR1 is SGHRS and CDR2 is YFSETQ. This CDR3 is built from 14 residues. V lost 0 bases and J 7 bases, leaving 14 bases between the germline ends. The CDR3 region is CASSLVGTFSEQYF. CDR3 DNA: TGCGCCAGCAGCTTGGTTGGGACATTTTCGGAGCAGTACTTC.

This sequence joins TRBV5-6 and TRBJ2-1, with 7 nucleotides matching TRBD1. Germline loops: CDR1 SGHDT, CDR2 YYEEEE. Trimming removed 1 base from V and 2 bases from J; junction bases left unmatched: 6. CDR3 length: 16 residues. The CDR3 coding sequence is TGTGCCAGCAGCTTGTCTATCGGGACAGCCTACAATGAGCAGTTCTTC. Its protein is CASSLSIGTAYNEQFF.

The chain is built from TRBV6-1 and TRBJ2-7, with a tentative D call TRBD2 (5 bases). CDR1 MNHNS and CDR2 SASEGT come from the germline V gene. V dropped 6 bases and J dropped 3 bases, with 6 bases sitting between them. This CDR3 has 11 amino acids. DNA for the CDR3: TGTGCCAGCAGACTAGTCTACGAGCAGTACTTC. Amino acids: CASRLVYEQYF.

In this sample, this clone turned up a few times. CDR3 sequence: CASSRRVTSGYNEQFF. Here the CDR3 DNA reads TGTGCCAGCAGTAGACGAGTGACGTCGGGCTACAATGAGCAGTTCTTC. The chain carries TRBV2 and TRBJ2-1; D is undetermined. Deletions cut 5 bases from V and 3 bases from J, with 17 bases between. The germline V gene has CDR1 SNHLY and CDR2 FYNNEI. The CDR3 length is 16 residues. Full variable domain (missing parts from reference TRBV2 and TRBJ2-1): EPEVTQTPSHQVTQMGQEVILRCVPISNHLYFYWYRQILGQKVEFLVSFYNNEISEKSEIFDDQFSVERPDGSNFTLKIRSTKLEDSAMYFCASSRRVTSGYNEQFFGPGTRLTVL.

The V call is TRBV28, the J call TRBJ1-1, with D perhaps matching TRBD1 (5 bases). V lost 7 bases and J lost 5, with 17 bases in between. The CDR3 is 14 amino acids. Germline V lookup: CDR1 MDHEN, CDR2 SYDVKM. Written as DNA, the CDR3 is TGTGCCAGCACCGATAGGGGATTTAGGACTGAAGCTTTCTTT. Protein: CASTDRGFRTEAFF. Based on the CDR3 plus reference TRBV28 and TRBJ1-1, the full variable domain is DVKVTQSSRYLVKRTGEKVFLECVQDMDHENMFWYRQDPGLGLRLIYFSYDVKMKEKGDIPEGYSVSREKKERFSLILESASTNQTSMYLCASTDRGFRTEAFFGQGTRLTVV.

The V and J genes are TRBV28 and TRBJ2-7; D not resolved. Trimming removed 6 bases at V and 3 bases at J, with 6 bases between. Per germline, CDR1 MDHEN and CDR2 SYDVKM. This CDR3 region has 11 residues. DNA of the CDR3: TGTGCCAGCAGCTACCGCTACGAGCAGTACTTC. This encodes CASSYRYEQYF.

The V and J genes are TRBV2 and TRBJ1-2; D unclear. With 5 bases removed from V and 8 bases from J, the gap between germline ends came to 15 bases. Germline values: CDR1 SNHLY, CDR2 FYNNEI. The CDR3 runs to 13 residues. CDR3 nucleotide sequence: TGTGCCAGCAGTTACGGGGAGAACTGGGGCTACACCTTC. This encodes CASSYGENWGYTF.

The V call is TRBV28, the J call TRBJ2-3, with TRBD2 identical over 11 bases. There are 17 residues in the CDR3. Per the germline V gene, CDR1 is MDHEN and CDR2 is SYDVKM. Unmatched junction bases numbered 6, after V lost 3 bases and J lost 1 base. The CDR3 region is CASSFPRGLAGTDTQYF. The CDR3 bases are TGTGCCAGCAGTTTTCCCCGGGGACTAGCGGGCACAGATACGCAGTATTTT.

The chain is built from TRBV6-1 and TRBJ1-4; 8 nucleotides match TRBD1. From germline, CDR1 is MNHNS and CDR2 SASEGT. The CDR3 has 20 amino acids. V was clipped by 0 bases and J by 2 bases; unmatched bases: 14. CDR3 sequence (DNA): TGTGCCAGCAGTGAAGCGGGGGGCAGGGGGCCTGGTATTACTAATGAAAAACTGTTTTTT. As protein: CASSEAGGRGPGITNEKLFF.

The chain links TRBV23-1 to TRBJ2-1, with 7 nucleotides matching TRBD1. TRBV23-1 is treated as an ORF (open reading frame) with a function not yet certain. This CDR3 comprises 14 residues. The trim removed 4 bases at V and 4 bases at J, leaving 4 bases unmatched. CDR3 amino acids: CASSRRQGYNEQFF. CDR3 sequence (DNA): TGCGCCAGCAGTCGCCGACAGGGATACAATGAGCAGTTCTTC.

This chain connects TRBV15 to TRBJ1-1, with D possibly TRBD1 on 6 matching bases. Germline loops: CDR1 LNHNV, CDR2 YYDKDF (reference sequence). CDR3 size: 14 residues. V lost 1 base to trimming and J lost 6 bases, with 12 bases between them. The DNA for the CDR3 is TGTGCCACCAGCAGAGTTCAGGGGAGTTCTGAAGCTTTCTTT. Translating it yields CATSRVQGSSEAFF.

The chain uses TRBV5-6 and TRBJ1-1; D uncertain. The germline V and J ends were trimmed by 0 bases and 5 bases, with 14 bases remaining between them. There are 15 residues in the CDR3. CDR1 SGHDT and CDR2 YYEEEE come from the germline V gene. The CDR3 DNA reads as TGTGCCAGCAGCTTGGTTTACGGGGTGCATACTGAAGCTTTCTTT. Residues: CASSLVYGVHTEAFF.

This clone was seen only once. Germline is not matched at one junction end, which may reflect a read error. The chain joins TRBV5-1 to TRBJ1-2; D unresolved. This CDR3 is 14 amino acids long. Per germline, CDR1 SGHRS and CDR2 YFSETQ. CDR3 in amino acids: CARRLTEFNYGYTF. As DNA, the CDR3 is TGCGCCCGCAGACTTACAGAGTTTAACTATGGCTACACCTTC.

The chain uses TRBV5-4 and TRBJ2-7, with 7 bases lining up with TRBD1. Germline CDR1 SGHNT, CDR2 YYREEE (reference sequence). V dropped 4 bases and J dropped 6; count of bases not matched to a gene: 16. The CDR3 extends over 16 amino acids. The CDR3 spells CASSDGQGGHFSEQYF. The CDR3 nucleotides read TGTGCCAGCAGCGACGGACAAGGGGGCCACTTTTCCGAGCAGTACTTC.

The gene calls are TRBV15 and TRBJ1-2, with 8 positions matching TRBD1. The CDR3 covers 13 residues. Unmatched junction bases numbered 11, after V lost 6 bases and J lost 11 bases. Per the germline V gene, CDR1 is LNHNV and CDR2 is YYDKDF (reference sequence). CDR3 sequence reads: CATRRPGQDIYTF. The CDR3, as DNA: TGTGCCACCAGGAGACCGGGACAGGACATATACACCTTC.

The CDR3 DNA reads as TGTGCCAGTAGTATAGGCCAGGTACCTTGGATGGATACGCAGTATTTT. This sequence encodes CASSIGQVPWMDTQYF. This sequence joins TRBV19 and TRBJ2-3; no definite D call. The CDR3 has 16 amino acids. Germline V gene sequence: CDR1 LNHDA, CDR2 SQIVND (reference sequence). Trimming took off 1 base at V and 6 bases at J, with 17 bases between the two ends.

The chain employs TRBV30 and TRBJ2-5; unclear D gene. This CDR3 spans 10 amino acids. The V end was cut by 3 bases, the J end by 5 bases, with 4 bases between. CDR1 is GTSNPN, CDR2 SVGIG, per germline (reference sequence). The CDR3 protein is CAWSGETQYF. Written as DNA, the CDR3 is TGTGCCTGGAGCGGTGAGACCCAGTACTTC.

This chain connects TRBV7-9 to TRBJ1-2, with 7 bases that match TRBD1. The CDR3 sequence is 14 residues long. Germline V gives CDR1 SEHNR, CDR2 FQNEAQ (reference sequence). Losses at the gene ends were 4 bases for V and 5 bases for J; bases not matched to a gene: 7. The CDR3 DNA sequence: TGTGCCAGCAGCTCCGCCGACAGGGTGTATGGCTACACCTTC. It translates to CASSSADRVYGYTF.

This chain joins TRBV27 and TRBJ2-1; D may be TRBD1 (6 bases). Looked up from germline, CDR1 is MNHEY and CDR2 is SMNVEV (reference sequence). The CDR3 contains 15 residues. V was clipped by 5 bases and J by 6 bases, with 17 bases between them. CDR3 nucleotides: TGTGCCAGCAGTGTAACAGGGAGTTGGGTCAATGAGCAGTTCTTC. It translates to CASSVTGSWVNEQFF.

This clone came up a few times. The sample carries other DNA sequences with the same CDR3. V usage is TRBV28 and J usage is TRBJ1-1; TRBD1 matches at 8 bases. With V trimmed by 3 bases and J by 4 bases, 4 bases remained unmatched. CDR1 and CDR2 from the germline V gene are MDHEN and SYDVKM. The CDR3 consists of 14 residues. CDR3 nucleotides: TGTGCCAGCAGTTTGGGAACAGGGGGCACTGAAGCTTTCTTT. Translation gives CASSLGTGGTEAFF. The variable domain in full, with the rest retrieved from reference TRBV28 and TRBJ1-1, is DVKVTQSSRYLVKRTGEKVFLECVQDMDHENMFWYRQDPGLGLRLIYFSYDVKMKEKGDIPEGYSVSREKKERFSLILESASTNQTSMYLCASSLGTGGTEAFFGQGTRLTVV.

As DNA, the CDR3 is TGCGCCAGCAGCTTGGCTCTAGCGGGAGTTTCCTACAATGAGCAGTTCTTC. Encoded protein: CASSLALAGVSYNEQFF. The genes are TRBV5-1 and TRBJ2-1, with 10 bases that match TRBD2. CDR1 SGHRS and CDR2 YFSETQ come from the germline V gene. With 0 bases clipped from V and 1 base from J, the junction kept 4 bases outside the gene matches. This CDR3 contains 17 residues.

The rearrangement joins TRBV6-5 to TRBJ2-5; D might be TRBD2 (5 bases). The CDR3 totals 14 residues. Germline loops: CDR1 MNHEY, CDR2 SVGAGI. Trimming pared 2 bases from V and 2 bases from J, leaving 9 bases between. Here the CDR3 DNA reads TGTGCCAGCAGTTACCTCCGGACTCAAGAGACCCAGTACTTC. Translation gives CASSYLRTQETQYF.

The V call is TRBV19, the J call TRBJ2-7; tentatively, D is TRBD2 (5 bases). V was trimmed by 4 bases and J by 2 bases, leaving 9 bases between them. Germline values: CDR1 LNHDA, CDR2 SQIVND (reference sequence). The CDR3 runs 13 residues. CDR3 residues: CASSTSGTYEQYF. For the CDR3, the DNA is TGTGCCAGTAGTACGAGCGGTACCTACGAGCAGTACTTC.

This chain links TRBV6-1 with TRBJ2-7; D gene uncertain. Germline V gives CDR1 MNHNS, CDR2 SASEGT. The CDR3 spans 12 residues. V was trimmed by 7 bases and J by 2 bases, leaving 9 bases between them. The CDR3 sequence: CASNPSTYEQYF. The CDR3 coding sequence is TGTGCCAGCAATCCTAGTACCTACGAGCAGTACTTC.

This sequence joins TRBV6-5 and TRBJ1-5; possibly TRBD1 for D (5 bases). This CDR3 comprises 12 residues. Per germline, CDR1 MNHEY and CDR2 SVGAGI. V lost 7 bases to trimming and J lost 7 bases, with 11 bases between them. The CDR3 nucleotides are TGTGCCAGCAATAGGCAGGGCCAGCCCCAGCATTTT. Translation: CASNRQGQPQHF.

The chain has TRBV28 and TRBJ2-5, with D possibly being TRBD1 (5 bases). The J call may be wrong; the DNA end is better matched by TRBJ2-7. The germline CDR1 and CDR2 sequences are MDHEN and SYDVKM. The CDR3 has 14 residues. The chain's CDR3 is CASSLSGSSYEQYF. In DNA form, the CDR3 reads TGTGCCAGCAGTTTGTCAGGGTCCTCCTACGAGCAGTACTTC.